Listed below are T cell receptor beta chains from one sample, sequenced in a study of T cell responses to AZD1222 COVID-19 vaccine. Produced via immunoSEQ multiplex PCR; TCRdb's table is partial and in-frame only. The sample lists around 150,000 clones, less than 95% occurring once. Sample: peripheral blood, taken 28 days after the second AZD1222 dose. All receptors come from an adult who received the AZD1222 COVID-19 vaccine. Each CDR3 is given with its conserved first and last residue. The D gene is left open where the match is weak. Clone sizes are given selectively: once, few, many, or a class where the clone is expanded.

V: TRBV7-2; D: NA; size: NA; J: TRBJ1-5; CDR3: CASSLRSWGHQPQHF; DNA: TGTGCCAGCAGCTTACGCAGCTGGGGACATCAGCCCCAGCATTTT
V: TRBV10-1; D: TRBD1; size: NA; J: TRBJ2-2; CDR3: CASRSGTVPGELFF; DNA: TGCGCCAGCAGATCCGGGACAGTTCCCGGGGAGCTGTTTTTT
V: TRBV7-2; D: NA; size: once; J: TRBJ1-4; CDR3: CASSLGVNEKLFF; DNA: TGTGCCAGCAGCTTAGGTGTTAATGAAAAACTGTTTTTT
V: TRBV7-5; D: NA; size: once; J: TRBJ1-5; CDR3: CARSSISRVSNQPQHF; DNA: TGTGCCAGAAGCTCCATTTCACGAGTAAGCAATCAGCCCCAGCATTTT
V: TRBV30; D: TRBD1; size: NA; J: TRBJ1-5; CDR3: CAWSVGTDSNQPQHF; DNA: TGTGCCTGGAGTGTAGGGACAGATAGCAATCAGCCCCAGCATTTT
V: TRBV6-6; D: NA; size: once; J: TRBJ1-1; CDR3: CASRPGPLNTEAFF; DNA: TGTGCCAGCAGACCAGGACCCTTGAACACTGAAGCTTTCTTT
V: TRBV28; D: NA; size: NA; J: TRBJ2-5; CDR3: CASSLITGGQPVYF; DNA: TGTGCCAGCAGTTTAATAACGGGCGGACAACCTGTGTACTTC
V: TRBV18; D: TRBD1; size: NA; J: TRBJ1-2; CDR3: CASSPDRGRNYGYTF; DNA: TGTGCCAGCTCACCCGACAGGGGGCGCAACTATGGCTACACCTTC
V: TRBV12-3/TRBV12-4; D: NA; size: NA; J: TRBJ2-7; CDR3: CASSRGQSYEQYF; DNA: TGTGCCAGCAGCCGAGGACAGTCCTACGAGCAGTACTTC
V: TRBV11-2; D: NA; size: NA; J: TRBJ2-6; CDR3: CASTPGFTGANVLTF; DNA: TGTGCCAGCACTCCAGGGTTCACTGGGGCCAACGTCCTGACTTTC
V: TRBV12-3/TRBV12-4; D: NA; size: NA; J: TRBJ1-6; CDR3: CASSAVVDSPLHF; DNA: TGTGCCAGCAGCGCGGTGGTTGATTCACCCCTCCACTTT
V: TRBV10-3; D: NA; size: NA; J: TRBJ1-4; CDR3: CATQQSSNEKLFF; DNA: TGTGCCACTCAACAGAGCTCTAATGAAAAACTGTTTTTT
V: TRBV6-5; D: NA; size: NA; J: TRBJ1-3; CDR3: CASSSWDSGNTIYF; DNA: TGTGCCAGCAGTTCCTGGGACTCTGGAAACACCATATATTTT
V: TRBV7-6; D: TRBD1; size: NA; J: TRBJ2-3; CDR3: CASSFRDRPSTDTQYF; DNA: TGTGCCAGCAGCTTTCGGGACAGGCCTAGCACAGATACGCAGTATTTT
V: TRBV5-1; D: TRBD2; size: NA; J: TRBJ2-3; CDR3: CASSPGTGGSADTQYF; DNA: TGCGCCAGCAGCCCCGGGACCGGGGGGTCAGCTGATACGCAGTATTTT
V: TRBV18; D: NA; size: NA; J: TRBJ2-7; CDR3: CASSTSEGRTYEQYF; DNA: TGTGCCAGCTCCACCTCCGAGGGGAGGACCTACGAGCAGTACTTC
V: TRBV6-5; D: NA; size: NA; J: TRBJ1-5; CDR3: CASSYSMAATQPQHF; DNA: TGTGCCAGCAGTTACTCGATGGCTGCAACCCAGCCCCAGCATTTT
V: TRBV5-1; D: NA; size: NA; J: TRBJ1-6; CDR3: CASRTQGVNSPLHF; DNA: TGCGCCAGCAGGACCCAGGGTGTGAATTCACCCCTCCACTTT
V: TRBV2; D: NA; size: NA; J: TRBJ1-2; CDR3: CASSEVGAGGYTF; DNA: TGTGCCAGCAGTGAAGTCGGGGCCGGGGGCTACACCTTC
V: TRBV10-3; D: NA; size: few; J: TRBJ1-1; CDR3: CAIQYREFGTEAFF; DNA: TGTGCCATCCAATACAGGGAATTTGGAACTGAAGCTTTCTTT
V: TRBV7-2; D: NA; size: once; J: TRBJ1-5; CDR3: CASSLVPGANQPQHF; DNA: TGTGCCAGCAGCTTAGTCCCAGGGGCTAATCAGCCCCAGCATTTT
V: TRBV6-6; D: NA; size: NA; J: TRBJ1-1; CDR3: CASSTLGNTEAFF; DNA: TGTGCCAGCAGTACTCTTGGGAACACTGAAGCTTTCTTT
V: TRBV28; D: NA; size: NA; J: TRBJ2-2; CDR3: CASTWAPSGTITGELFF; DNA: TGTGCCAGCACTTGGGCCCCCTCCGGGACAATCACCGGGGAGCTGTTTTTT
V: TRBV5-4; D: NA; size: NA; J: TRBJ2-1; CDR3: CASTRLGLGYNEQFF; DNA: TGTGCCAGCACCCGCTTGGGGTTGGGGTACAATGAGCAGTTCTTC
V: TRBV18; D: NA; size: once; J: TRBJ1-2; CDR3: CASSPRDDGYTF; DNA: TGTGCCAGCTCACCACGTGACGATGGCTACACCTTC